This T cell receptor beta chain was recovered during a study (dated 2022 in TCRdb). PBMCs were separated from peripheral blood, and TCR beta sequencing was performed on genomic DNA obtained from unsorted PBMCs. General conclusions and limits of the study: According to the authors, more investigation is needed, including longitudinal sampling and evaluation of a control group.

Of note for this clone: Its antigen has not been determined. No per-base quality is available; no much larger clone lies one base away.

The junction carries 8 bases between V and J, which are trimmed by 2 bases and 1 base respectively. Spanning cysteine to phenylalanine, the CDR3 consists of 14 amino acids. The kept DNA is CDR3 alone, 42 bases in frame from the first base. The germline V gene specifies SGHNT as CDR1 and YENEEA as CDR2. Survey-level sequencing on the immunoSEQ platform was used to profile the TCR beta chain repertoires. Per the original workflow: Repertoire diversity was measured with the inverse Simpson index, and CDR3 amino acid length spectratypes and V-J pairing frequencies were compared. Clonotypes specific to SARS-CoV-2, CMV, influenza A and EBV were annotated by matching TCR beta CDR3 sequences against VDJdb. The table comes from immuneACCESS by way of TCRdb, which keeps in-frame sequences with V and J called. Part of the clones is missing from these tables; in studies checked, under half for an unresolved V gene and the rest for unknown reasons. That table is the source of V, J and clone size, and D and trimming were worked out from the DNA. In all, the sample holds under 65,000 clones, and roughly 93% of those were seen once. Roughly 10% of the sample rests with the top ten.

The sequencing input was PBMCs. This chain is built from TRBV11-3 and TRBJ1-1; TRBD1 is possibly the D segment (5 matching bases). The sequence derives from a man aged 40-49 years with rheumatoid arthritis. For the CDR3, the sequence is CASSLSTGNTEAFF. The sequence in DNA is TGTGCCAGCAGCTTATCAACAGGGAACACTGAAGCTTTCTTT.